This TCR beta chain was documented in a study of T cells in localized non-small cell lung cancer. General observations from the study: Overall survival was longer when the density of T cells in the blood was higher. Uninvolved adjacent lung showed peak T cell clonality, exceeding tumor.

This clone was picked up a small number of times. Antigen unknown. Trimming shortened V by 4 bases and J by 5 bases, and 18 bases separated the two germline ends. Germline V lookup: CDR1 SGHVS, CDR2 FQNEAQ. This CDR3 comprises 15 residues. The repertoire was sequenced with immunoSEQ multiplex PCR; TCRdb's copy has only in-frame clones and lacks some. The repertoire holds more than 30,000 clones, over 75% seen once, with approximately 4% in the top ten. The receptor was isolated from a woman aged 35 to 70 with stage III lung adenocarcinoma. The material was peripheral blood mononuclear cells, obtained before any cancer treatment. This chain connects TRBV7-8 to TRBJ2-7; D is perhaps TRBD2 (5 bases). The CDR3, as DNA: TGTGCCAGCAGCTCTCTAGGTGGGAGCCCCGACGAGCAGTACTTC. It translates to CASSSLGGSPDEQYF. Based on the CDR3 plus reference TRBV7-8 and TRBJ2-7, the full variable domain is GAGVSQSPRYKVAKRGQDVALRCDPISGHVSLFWYQQALGQGPEFLTYFQNEAQLDKSGLPSDRFFAERPEGSVSTLKIQRTQQEDSAVYLCASSSLGGSPDEQYFGPGTRLTVT.